The rows below give T cell receptor beta chains drawn from one sample of a study of CD8 T cells in Susac syndrome. One entry per CDR3 protein results from TCRdb running MiXCR on the immunoSEQ multiplex PCR reads. The table shows 200,000 or so distinct CDR3 sequences, with almost 96% occurring only once. Source material: CD4+ T cells from PBMCs. All receptors come from a human donor with multiple sclerosis. Each CDR3 is given with its conserved first and last residue.

V: TRBV20-1
J: TRBJ2-3
CDR3: CSATWGGRGTDTQYF

V: TRBV5-1
J: TRBJ1-2
CDR3: CASSFDNYYGYTF

V: TRBV6-1
J: TRBJ2-7
CDR3: CATAPGQGYEQYF

V: TRBV11-2
J: TRBJ1-6
CDR3: CASSLRDRSSYNSPLHF

V: TRBV30
J: TRBJ1-1
CDR3: CAWSRGGTEAFF

V: TRBV10-3
J: TRBJ1-5
CDR3: CAISEPVNRGQPQHF

V: TRBV5-1
J: TRBJ2-3
CDR3: CASSSLPTSRQDTQYF

V: TRBV2
J: TRBJ2-3
CDR3: CASRGSSGSTDTQYF

V: TRBV2
J: TRBJ2-1
CDR3: CASSPRSNNEQFF

V: TRBV5-1
J: TRBJ2-7
CDR3: CASSEQPGTSYEQYF

V: TRBV6-2/TRBV6-3
J: TRBJ2-7
CDR3: CASSYASTYEQYF

V: TRBV5-1
J: TRBJ1-2
CDR3: CASSLGQEVGYTF

V: TRBV18
J: TRBJ1-4
CDR3: CASSPRQTNEKLFF

V: TRBV24-1
J: TRBJ2-3
CDR3: CATSPGGGDTQYF

V: TRBV5-1
J: TRBJ2-5
CDR3: CASSQGTGGFQETQYF

V: TRBV7-9
J: TRBJ2-3
CDR3: CASSEDFNTQYF

V: TRBV3-1
J: TRBJ2-7
CDR3: CASSPDTTYEQYF

V: TRBV29-1
J: TRBJ1-2
CDR3: CSVVKADSGYTF

V: TRBV5-1
J: TRBJ2-7
CDR3: CASSTGQGAQQYF

V: TRBV29-1
J: TRBJ2-7
CDR3: CSVLAGETYEQYF

V: TRBV12-3/TRBV12-4
J: TRBJ2-5
CDR3: CASSAPAGMSQETQYF

V: TRBV29-1
J: TRBJ2-2
CDR3: CSAIAGALTGELFF

V: TRBV5-1
J: TRBJ2-1
CDR3: CASSLPPPYNEQFF

V: TRBV9
J: TRBJ1-3
CDR3: CASSVGSSGNAIYF

V: TRBV10-1
J: TRBJ1-6
CDR3: CASSFSGVDSPLHF

V: TRBV6-5
J: TRBJ1-1
CDR3: CAISPDELNTEAFF

V: TRBV15
J: TRBJ2-3
CDR3: CATSSRGGPGTDTQYF

V: TRBV15
J: TRBJ2-7
CDR3: CATSREWGDYEQYF

V: TRBV20-1
J: TRBJ2-1
CDR3: CSAKGDNEQFF

V: TRBV20-1
J: TRBJ2-5
CDR3: CSAATGGPGKTQYF

V: TRBV3-1
J: TRBJ2-7
CDR3: CASSQGLLGPPMTYEQYF

V: TRBV5-4
J: TRBJ2-5
CDR3: CASSLARRQETQYF

V: TRBV5-6
J: TRBJ2-3
CDR3: CASSRSGGTDTQYF

V: TRBV2
J: TRBJ2-5
CDR3: CASEPGERETQYF

V: TRBV7-3
J: TRBJ1-1
CDR3: CASSLHRSGVSTEAFF

V: TRBV10-3
J: TRBJ2-7
CDR3: CAISPIRTGDYEQYF

V: TRBV12-3/TRBV12-4
J: TRBJ2-1
CDR3: CASRASGGAGEQFF